These 2 T cell receptor beta chains were all obtained from the same sample, sequenced in a study of siplizumab effects on memory and regulatory T cells. Using immunoSEQ multiplex PCR, the repertoire was profiled, and TCRdb retains in-frame clones only, with some absent. Of around 95,000 clones listed, about 95% were seen once; the top ten hold 1% to 1.5%. Sample: non-Treg CD4+ T cells sorted from blood. The receptors stem from a human donor in good health.

The genes are TRBV7-2 and TRBJ2-7; TRBD2 aligns across 7 bases. Germline lookup yields CDR1 SGHTA and CDR2 FQGNSA. CDR3 size: 15 residues. V lost 5 bases, J lost 6 bases, and 13 bases stayed unmatched. The CDR3 sequence is CASSPEARGKREQYF. Here the CDR3 DNA reads TGTGCCAGCAGCCCAGAGGCGCGGGGGAAGCGCGAGCAGTACTTC.

V usage is TRBV2 and J usage is TRBJ1-1; D call uncertain. Trimming took 4 bases from V and 8 from J, leaving 11 bases between them. Per the germline V gene, CDR1 is SNHLY and CDR2 is FYNNEI. The length of the CDR3 is 12 residues. The CDR3 nucleotides are TGTGCCAGCAGTGGTAACAGAGCAGAAGCTTTCTTT. Protein product: CASSGNRAEAFF.